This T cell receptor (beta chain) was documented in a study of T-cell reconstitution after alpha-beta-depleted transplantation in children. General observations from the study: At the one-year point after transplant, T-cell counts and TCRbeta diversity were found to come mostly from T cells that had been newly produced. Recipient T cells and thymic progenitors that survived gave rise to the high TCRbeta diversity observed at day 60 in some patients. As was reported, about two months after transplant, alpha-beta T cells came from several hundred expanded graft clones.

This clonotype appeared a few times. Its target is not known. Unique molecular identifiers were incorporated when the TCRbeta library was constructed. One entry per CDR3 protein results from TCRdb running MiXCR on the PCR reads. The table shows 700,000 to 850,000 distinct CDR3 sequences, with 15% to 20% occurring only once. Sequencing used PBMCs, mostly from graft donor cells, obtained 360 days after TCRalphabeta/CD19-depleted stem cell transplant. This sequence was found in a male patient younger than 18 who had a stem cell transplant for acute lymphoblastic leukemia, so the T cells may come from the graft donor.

The CDR3 DNA sequence: TGTGCCAGCAGCGTGGGGCGGGACAGCTATGAAAAACTGTTTTTT. Its protein is CASSVGRDSYEKLFF. The chain carries TRBV7-2 and TRBJ1-4, with 7 bases lining up with TRBD1. The trim removed 5 bases at V and 6 bases at J, leaving 9 bases unmatched. The CDR3 extends over 15 amino acids. CDR1 is SGHTA, CDR2 FQGNSA, per germline.